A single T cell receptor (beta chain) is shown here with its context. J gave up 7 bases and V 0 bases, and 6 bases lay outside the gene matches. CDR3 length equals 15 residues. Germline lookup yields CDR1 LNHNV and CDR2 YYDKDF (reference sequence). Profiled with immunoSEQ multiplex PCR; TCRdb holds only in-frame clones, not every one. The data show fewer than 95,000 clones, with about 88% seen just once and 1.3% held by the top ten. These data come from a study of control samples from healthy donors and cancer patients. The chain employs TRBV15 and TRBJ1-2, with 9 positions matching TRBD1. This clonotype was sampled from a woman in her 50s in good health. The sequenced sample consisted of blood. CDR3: CATSRDRTGDGGYTF. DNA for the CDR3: TGTGCCACCAGCAGAGACCGGACAGGGGACGGTGGCTACACCTTC.